These 18 T cell receptor beta chains came from one sample sequenced in a study of T cell changes during pregnancy in multiple sclerosis. Some clones are missing from TCRdb's copy, which holds only in-frame ones; the method was immunoSEQ multiplex PCR. The sample records about 71,000 clones, roughly 91% being singletons. The sample in question was CD8+ T cells from peripheral blood mononuclear cells, obtained before pregnancy. These receptors originate from a female donor with multiple sclerosis, enrolled in a pregnancy study.

A single count supports this clone. The chain joins TRBV14 to TRBJ1-1, with 9 bases identical to TRBD1. The ends lost 3 bases at V and 5 bases at J; junction bases unmatched: 16. The germline CDR1 and CDR2 sequences are SGHDN and FVKESK. The CDR3 has 18 amino acids. Here the CDR3 reads CASSQGVGQGPSGTEAFF. The CDR3 nucleotides are TGTGCCAGCAGCCAGGGCGTGGGACAGGGCCCCTCGGGGACTGAAGCTTTCTTT.

This clone occurred once. The rearrangement uses TRBV19 and TRBJ2-1; perhaps TRBD2 as D (7 bases). The ends were cut back, 5 bases at V and 4 bases at J, with 12 bases in the middle. Germline CDR1 and CDR2: LNHDA and SQIVND (reference sequence). This CDR3 has 14 amino acids. The CDR3 here is CASSPGGEYNEQFF. The CDR3 nucleotides read TGTGCCAGTAGTCCGGGGGGCGAGTACAATGAGCAGTTCTTC.

The chain has TRBV6-1 and TRBJ1-2; D remains ambiguous. V lost 1 base to trimming and J lost 4 bases, with 16 bases between them. The CDR3 runs 16 residues. Germline V gene sequence: CDR1 MNHNS, CDR2 SASEGT. CDR3 residues: CASSEVPRGASYGYTF. CDR3 nucleotide sequence: TGTGCCAGCAGTGAAGTGCCCCGGGGTGCGAGCTATGGCTACACCTTC.

This sequence joins TRBV30 and TRBJ2-3; 12 nucleotides align to TRBD2. J lost 3 bases, V lost 7 bases, and 20 bases had no gene match. CDR1 and CDR2 (germline): GTSNPN, SVGIG (reference sequence). The CDR3 is 19 amino acids. The CDR3 bases are TGTGCCTCATCTCTAATTTCTAGCGGGGGGGCCTCAACTACAGATACGCAGTATTTT. It encodes CASSLISSGGASTTDTQYF.

This sequence joins TRBV7-9 and TRBJ2-1; TRBD2 matches at 8 bases. This CDR3 has 15 residues. Germline V gene lookup returns CDR1 SEHNR and CDR2 FQNEAQ (reference sequence). With 8 bases clipped from V and 2 bases from J, the junction kept 8 bases outside the gene matches. CDR3 in amino acids: CASDRLAGTYNEQFF. The CDR3 region has the DNA TGTGCCAGCGACCGCCTAGCGGGTACCTACAATGAGCAGTTCTTC. The complete variable domain, with remaining parts taken from reference TRBV7-9 and TRBJ2-1, reads DTGVSQNPRHKITKRGQNVTFRCDPISEHNRLYWYRQTLGQGPEFLTYFQNEAQLEKSRLLSDRFSAERPKGSFSTLEIQRTEQGDSAMYLCASDRLAGTYNEQFFGPGTRLTVL.

The V and J genes are TRBV4-1 and TRBJ2-7; 11 bases fit TRBD1. V dropped 4 bases and J dropped 3; count of bases not matched to a gene: 5. The CDR3 extends over 15 amino acids. CDR1 is MGHRA, CDR2 YSYEKL, per germline. CDR3 nucleotide sequence: TGCGCCAGCAGCCCAGCCGGGACAGGGGGCTACGAGCAGTACTTC. It codes for CASSPAGTGGYEQYF.

This clone was detected only once. The chain links TRBV7-6 to TRBJ2-5; 9 nucleotides align to TRBD1. CDR3 length equals 16 residues. Germline trimming cut 0 bases from V and 2 bases from J; bases unmatched to any gene: 4. The germline V gene has CDR1 SGHVS and CDR2 FNYEAQ. This chain's CDR3 is CASSLADRGLQETQYF. CDR3 DNA: TGTGCCAGCAGCTTAGCGGACAGGGGACTACAAGAGACCCAGTACTTC.

This sequence joins TRBV5-1 and TRBJ2-1; possible D gene TRBD2, 6 bases. The V end was cut by 4 bases, the J end by 5 bases, with 13 bases between. In germline, CDR1 is SGHRS, CDR2 YFSETQ. This CDR3 spans 14 amino acids. The DNA of the CDR3 is TGCGCCAGCAGCGGGGGACTTTCAAACAATGAGCAGTTCTTC. As protein: CASSGGLSNNEQFF.

The chain's CDR3 is CASSVEGDAAGELFF. In DNA form, the CDR3 reads TGTGCCAGCAGCGTAGAAGGAGACGCGGCCGGGGAGCTGTTTTTT. The chain links TRBV9 to TRBJ2-2; D is ambiguous. This CDR3 is 15 amino acids long. Germline V lookup: CDR1 SGDLS, CDR2 YYNGEE. Trimming shortened V by 0 bases and J by 6 bases, and 12 bases separated the two germline ends.

The chain couples TRBV9 to TRBJ2-7, with TRBD2 as a possible D gene (6 bases). Germline-derived CDR1 and CDR2 are SGDLS and YYNGEE. The CDR3 runs to 15 residues. V was shortened by 0 bases and J by 3 bases, with 13 bases between the two germline ends. The CDR3, as DNA: TGTGCCAGCAGCGTAGGAGGAGGGGAGGACTACGAGCAGTACTTC. It yields the protein CASSVGGGEDYEQYF.

The rearrangement uses TRBV14 and TRBJ2-7; unclear D gene. CDR1 is SGHDN, CDR2 FVKESK, per germline. CDR3 length: 14 residues. V gave up 3 bases and J gave up 4 bases, with 13 bases separating them. The CDR3 is CASSHDFNMYEQYF. The DNA of the CDR3 is TGTGCCAGCAGCCATGACTTTAATATGTACGAGCAGTACTTC.

The gene calls are TRBV5-4 and TRBJ1-2, with D unresolved. The CDR3 is 15 residues long. Germline CDR1 and CDR2: SGHNT and YYREEE (reference sequence). The ends were cut back, 0 bases at V and 4 bases at J, with 13 bases in the middle. The CDR3 DNA reads as TGTGCCAGCAGCTTGGAATCCGGGTTTGGCTATGGCTACACCTTC. This sequence encodes CASSLESGFGYGYTF. Full variable domain (outside the CDR3, taken from reference TRBV5-4 and TRBJ1-2): ETGVTQSPTHLIKTRGQQVTLRCSSQSGHNTVSWYQQALGQGPQFIFQYYREEENGRGNFPPRFSGLQFPNYSSELNVNALELDDSALYLCASSLESGFGYGYTFGSGTRLTVV.

This clone was seen a single time. This rearrangement joins TRBV5-6 to TRBJ1-6; no clear D gene. The CDR3 is 15 amino acids. Trimming stripped 3 bases from V and 2 bases from J, with 9 bases between. Germline-derived CDR1 and CDR2 are SGHDT and YYEEEE. For the CDR3, the DNA is TGTGCCAGCAGCTCCGGAGGAGCCTATAATTCACCCCTCCACTTT. Protein product: CASSSGGAYNSPLHF.

V and J are TRBV7-3 and TRBJ1-5; TRBD1 agrees at 7 bases. The CDR3 runs 13 residues. Trimming took 5 bases from V and 4 from J; bases not matched to a gene: 2. Germline CDR1 SGHTA, CDR2 FQGTGA. The CDR3 loop reads CASSTTGNQPQHF. CDR3 bases: TGTGCCAGCAGCACGACAGGGAATCAGCCCCAGCATTTT.

V usage is TRBV6-6 and J usage is TRBJ1-1; D is unresolved. Deletions cut 2 bases from V and 4 bases from J, with 11 bases between. Germline CDR1 and CDR2: MNHNY and SVGAGI (reference sequence). CDR3 size: 14 residues. The CDR3 nucleotides read TGTGCCAGCAGTTACATGCGGGGAGGCACTGAAGCTTTCTTT. This codes for CASSYMRGGTEAFF.

The V call is TRBV9, the J call TRBJ2-2; D gene ambiguous. V was shortened by 0 bases and J by 6 bases, with 9 bases between the two germline ends. The germline V gene encodes CDR1 SGDLS and CDR2 YYNGEE. There are 14 residues in the CDR3. CDR3: CASSVAGPPGELFF. The CDR3 DNA is TGTGCCAGCAGCGTAGCCGGTCCCCCCGGGGAGCTGTTTTTT.

This chain uses TRBV7-3 with TRBJ2-2; D is ambiguous. Per germline, CDR1 SGHTA and CDR2 FQGTGA. Trimming took off 5 bases at V and 1 base at J, with 5 bases between the two ends. This CDR3 is built from 13 residues. Written as DNA, the CDR3 is TGTGCCAGCAGCCCAGAGAACACCGGGGAGCTGTTTTTT. It specifies CASSPENTGELFF.

The chain links TRBV14 to TRBJ2-7; 9 bases align to TRBD2. CDR1 is SGHDN, CDR2 FVKESK, per germline. V was pared by 3 bases and J by 2 bases, with 2 bases of the junction left unmatched. The CDR3 length is 14 residues. For the CDR3, the DNA is TGTGCCAGCAGCCAGGTAGCGGGGGCCTACGAGCAGTACTTC. It specifies CASSQVAGAYEQYF.